This T cell receptor (beta chain) stems from a study of cytotoxic CD8 clonotypes in ibrutinib-treated CLL. The assay was immunoSEQ multiplex PCR, and TCRdb's table has in-frame clones only and misses some. This sample yields roughly 4,200 clones, of which around 83% are seen a single time; less than 25% belongs to the top ten. Germline V gene data show CDR1 as GTSNPN and CDR2 as SVGIG (reference sequence). V gave up 0 bases and J gave up 4 bases, with 7 bases separating them. This CDR3 is built from 13 residues. To note about this clone: Its cognate antigen is unknown.

General study results and limits: There were differences in sampling times between sustained-remission and progressing patients.

This clonotype was obtained from a human donor with chronic lymphocytic leukemia. This chain joins TRBV30 and TRBJ1-5; D gene ambiguous. The source material was PBMCs, sampled before ibrutinib treatment. The CDR3 loop reads CAWSVRENQPQHF. In DNA form, the CDR3 reads TGTGCCTGGAGTGTACGGGAGAATCAGCCCCAGCATTTT.